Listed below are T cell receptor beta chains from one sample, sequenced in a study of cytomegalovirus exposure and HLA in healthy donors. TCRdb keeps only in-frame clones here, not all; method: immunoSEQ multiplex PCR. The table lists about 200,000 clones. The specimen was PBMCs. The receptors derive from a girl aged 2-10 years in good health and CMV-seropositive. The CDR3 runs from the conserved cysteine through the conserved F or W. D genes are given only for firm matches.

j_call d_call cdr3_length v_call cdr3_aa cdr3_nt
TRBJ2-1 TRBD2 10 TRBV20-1 CSGTNNEQFF TGCAGCGGGACTAACAATGAGCAGTTCTTC
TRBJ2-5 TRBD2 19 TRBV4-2 CASSQEMFGTSGNQETQYF TGTGCCAGCAGCCAAGAAATGTTCGGGACTAGCGGGAATCAAGAGACCCAGTACTTC
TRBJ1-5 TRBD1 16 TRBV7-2 CASSLARTGGHQPQHF TGTGCCAGCAGCTTAGCGCGCACAGGGGGTCATCAGCCCCAGCATTTT
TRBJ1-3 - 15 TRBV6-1 CASRTNRASGNTIYF TGTGCCAGCAGGACCAACAGGGCCTCTGGAAACACCATATATTTT
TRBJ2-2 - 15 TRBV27 CASSLVTVKPGELFF TGTGCCAGCAGTTTAGTAACAGTAAAACCCGGGGAGCTGTTTTTT
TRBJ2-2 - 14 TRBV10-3 CAISDRGGAGELFF TGTGCCATCAGTGACAGGGGTGGGGCCGGGGAGCTGTTTTTT
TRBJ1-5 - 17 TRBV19 CASSGTPRAGVNQPQHF TGTGCCAGTAGCGGAACCCCTCGGGCAGGGGTTAATCAGCCCCAGCATTTT
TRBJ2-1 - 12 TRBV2 CASSPQVNEQFF TGTGCCAGCAGTCCACAGGTAAATGAGCAGTTCTTC
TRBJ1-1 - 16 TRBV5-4 CASSLVGARPNTEAFF TGTGCCAGCAGCTTGGTGGGGGCCAGGCCGAACACTGAAGCTTTCTTT
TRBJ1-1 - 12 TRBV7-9 CASSRQNTEAFF TGTGCCAGCAGCCGACAGAACACTGAAGCTTTCTTT
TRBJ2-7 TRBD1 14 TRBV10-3 CAISESYRGYEQYF TGTGCCATCAGTGAGTCGTACAGGGGCTACGAGCAGTACTTC
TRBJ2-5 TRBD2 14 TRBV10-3 CAIGKREGMETQYF TGTGCCATCGGGAAGCGGGAGGGGATGGAGACCCAGTACTTC
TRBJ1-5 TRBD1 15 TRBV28 CASSTRTGPNQPQHF TGTGCCAGCAGCACCCGGACAGGCCCCAATCAGCCCCAGCATTTT
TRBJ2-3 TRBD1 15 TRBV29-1 CSVGPTGGLGDTQYF TGCAGCGTTGGTCCCACAGGGGGCTTAGGTGATACGCAGTATTTT
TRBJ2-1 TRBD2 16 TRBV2 CASRPGLAGGRDEQFF TGTGCCAGCAGACCGGGACTAGCGGGAGGGCGGGATGAGCAGTTCTTC
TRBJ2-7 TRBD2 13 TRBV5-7 CASSSGLAGEQYF TGTGCCAGCAGCTCAGGACTAGCGGGGGAGCAGTACTTC
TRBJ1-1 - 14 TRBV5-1 CASSPGEVGTEAFF TGCGCCAGCAGTCCTGGGGAGGTGGGCACTGAAGCTTTCTTT
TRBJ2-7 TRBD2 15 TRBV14 CASSKTSGSTYEQYF TGTGCCAGCAGCAAGACTAGCGGGAGTACCTACGAGCAGTACTTC
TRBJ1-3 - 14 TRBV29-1 CSVENDSSGNTIYF TGCAGCGTTGAAAACGACAGCTCTGGAAACACCATATATTTT
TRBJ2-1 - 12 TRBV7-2 CASSSPGLQRFF TGTGCCAGCAGCTCGCCGGGACTTCAGCGGTTCTTC
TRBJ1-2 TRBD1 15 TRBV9 CASSVELGTGYGYTF TGTGCCAGCAGCGTAGAATTAGGGACAGGGTATGGCTACACCTTC
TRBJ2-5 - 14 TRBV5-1 CASSLGRGGETQYF TGCGCCAGCAGCTTGGGCAGGGGAGGGGAGACCCAGTACTTC
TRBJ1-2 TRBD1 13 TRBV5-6 CASSPDRGVGYTF TGTGCCAGCAGTCCAGACAGGGGGGTAGGCTACACCTTC